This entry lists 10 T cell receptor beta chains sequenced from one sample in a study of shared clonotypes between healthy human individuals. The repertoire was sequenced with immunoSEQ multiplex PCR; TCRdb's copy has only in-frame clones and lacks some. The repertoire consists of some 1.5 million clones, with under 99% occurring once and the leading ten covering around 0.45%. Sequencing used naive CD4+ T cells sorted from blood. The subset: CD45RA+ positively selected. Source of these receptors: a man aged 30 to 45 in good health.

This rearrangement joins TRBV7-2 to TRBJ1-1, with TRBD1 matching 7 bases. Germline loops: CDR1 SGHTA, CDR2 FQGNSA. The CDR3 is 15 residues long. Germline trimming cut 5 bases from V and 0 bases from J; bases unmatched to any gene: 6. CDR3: CASSETGTVNTEAFF. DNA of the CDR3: TGTGCCAGCAGCGAAACCGGGACAGTGAACACTGAAGCTTTCTTT. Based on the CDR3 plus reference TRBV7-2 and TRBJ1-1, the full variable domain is GAGVSQSPSNKVTEKGKDVELRCDPISGHTALYWYRQSLGQGLEFLIYFQGNSAPDKSGLPSDRFSAERTGGSVSTLTIQRTQQEDSAVYLCASSETGTVNTEAFFGQGTRLTVV.

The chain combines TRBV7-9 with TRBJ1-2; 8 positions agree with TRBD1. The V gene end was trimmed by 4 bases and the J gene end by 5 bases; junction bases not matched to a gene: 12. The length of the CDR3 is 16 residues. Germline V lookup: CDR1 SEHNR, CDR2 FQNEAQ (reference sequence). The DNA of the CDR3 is TGTGCCAGCAGCTCCGCCCGCAGGGGGCCAGGATATGGCTACACCTTC. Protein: CASSSARRGPGYGYTF.

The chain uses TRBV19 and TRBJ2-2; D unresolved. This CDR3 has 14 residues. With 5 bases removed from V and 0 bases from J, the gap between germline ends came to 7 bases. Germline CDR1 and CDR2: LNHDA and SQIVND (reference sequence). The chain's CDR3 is CASSAAPNTGELFF. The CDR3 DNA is TGTGCCAGTAGTGCCGCACCGAACACCGGGGAGCTGTTTTTT.

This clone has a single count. CDR3 DNA: TGCAGCGTTTTGGTCGCTAGCACAGATACGCAGTATTTT. Translated, it gives CSVLVASTDTQYF. This chain connects TRBV29-1 to TRBJ2-3; D uncertain. The CDR3 runs 13 residues. CDR1 SQVTM and CDR2 ANQGSEA come from the germline V gene. Trimming pared 5 bases from V and 0 bases from J, leaving 9 bases between.

CDR3 amino acids: CASSHRQTQYF. In DNA form, the CDR3 reads TGTGCCAGCAGCCACCGCCAGACCCAGTACTTC. The genes are TRBV7-2 and TRBJ2-5; D is unclear. V shed 5 bases and J shed 6 bases, with 7 bases lying between them. The germline gives CDR1 SGHTA, CDR2 FQGNSA. The CDR3 extends over 11 amino acids.

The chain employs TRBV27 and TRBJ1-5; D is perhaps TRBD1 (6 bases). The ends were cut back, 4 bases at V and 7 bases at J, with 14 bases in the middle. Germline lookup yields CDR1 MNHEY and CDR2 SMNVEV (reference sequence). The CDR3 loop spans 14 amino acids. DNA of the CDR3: TGTGCCAGCAGTTCCCGTCCGGGGGGCCAGCCCCAGCATTTT. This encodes CASSSRPGGQPQHF.

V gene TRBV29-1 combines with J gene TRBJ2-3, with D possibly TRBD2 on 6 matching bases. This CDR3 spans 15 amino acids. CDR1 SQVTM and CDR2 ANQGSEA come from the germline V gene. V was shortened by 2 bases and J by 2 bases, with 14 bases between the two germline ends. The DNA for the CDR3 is TGCAGCGTTGAAAAGGCTAGCGCCTCCACAGATACGCAGTATTTT. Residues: CSVEKASASTDTQYF.

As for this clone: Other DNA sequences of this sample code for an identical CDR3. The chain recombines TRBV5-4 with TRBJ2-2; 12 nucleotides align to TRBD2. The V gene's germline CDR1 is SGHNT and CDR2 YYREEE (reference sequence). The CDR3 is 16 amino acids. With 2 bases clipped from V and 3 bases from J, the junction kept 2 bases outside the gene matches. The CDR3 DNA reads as TGTGCCAGCAGCTTAGGACTAGCGGGGTACACCGGGGAGCTGTTTTTT. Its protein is CASSLGLAGYTGELFF.

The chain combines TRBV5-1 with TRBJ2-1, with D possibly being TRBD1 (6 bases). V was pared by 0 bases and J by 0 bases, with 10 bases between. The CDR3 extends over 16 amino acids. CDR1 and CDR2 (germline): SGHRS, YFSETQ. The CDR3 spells CASSLGGPSSYNEQFF. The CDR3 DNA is TGCGCCAGCAGCTTGGGGGGGCCGAGCTCCTACAATGAGCAGTTCTTC.

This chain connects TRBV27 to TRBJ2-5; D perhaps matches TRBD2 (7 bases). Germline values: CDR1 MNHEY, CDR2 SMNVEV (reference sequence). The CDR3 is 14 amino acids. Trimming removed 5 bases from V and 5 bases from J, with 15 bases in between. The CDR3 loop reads CASSRGGARETQYF. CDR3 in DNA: TGTGCCAGCAGTAGGGGGGGGGCAAGGGAGACCCAGTACTTC.